Shown below are 9 T cell receptor beta chains from a single sample sequenced in a study of T cell changes during pregnancy in multiple sclerosis. Sequenced by immunoSEQ multiplex PCR; TCRdb stores in-frame clones only, minus some. This sample yields around 50,000 clones, of which about 90% are seen a single time; approximately 0.18% belongs to the top ten. Specimen: CD4+ T cells from peripheral blood mononuclear cells, collected in the second trimester of pregnancy. The receptor source for this set is a female donor with multiple sclerosis, enrolled in a pregnancy study.

The chain recombines TRBV12-5 with TRBJ2-1; TRBD2 agrees at 13 bases. Per germline, CDR1 LGHNT and CDR2 FRNRAP. This CDR3 has 17 amino acids. Germline trimming cut 1 base from V and 10 bases from J; bases unmatched to any gene: 10. The CDR3 protein is CASGLGTAGLAGAEQFF. CDR3 coding DNA: TGTGCTAGTGGTTTGGGGACCGCCGGACTAGCGGGGGCCGAGCAGTTCTTC.

The chain recombines TRBV18 with TRBJ2-7; TRBD1 matches 10 bases. Germline V lookup: CDR1 KGHSH, CDR2 LQKENI. The CDR3 consists of 16 residues. V trimming: 4 bases; J trimming: 5 bases; junction bases outside the gene matches: 11. The CDR3 nucleotides are TGTGCCAGCTCACAAAGCCGGGACAGGGGTACCGACGAGCAGTACTTC. This codes for CASSQSRDRGTDEQYF.

The chain employs TRBV5-4 and TRBJ1-1; D possibly corresponds to TRBD1 (5 bases). The V gene's germline CDR1 is SGHNT and CDR2 YYREEE (reference sequence). This CDR3 is built from 15 residues. V was trimmed by 4 bases and J by 5 bases, leaving 18 bases between them. The CDR3 nucleotides are TGTGCCAGCAGCGCCCCGGGGGGAGTCGGTACTGAAGCTTTCTTT. Protein product: CASSAPGGVGTEAFF.

This chain links TRBV4-1 with TRBJ2-7; 10 nucleotides match TRBD2. Trimming removed 0 bases from V and 2 bases from J; junction bases left unmatched: 4. The CDR3 totals 16 residues. Germline V gives CDR1 MGHRA, CDR2 YSYEKL. The CDR3: CASSQETAGGPYEQYF. The CDR3 DNA is TGCGCCAGCAGCCAAGAAACAGCGGGAGGGCCCTACGAGCAGTACTTC.

The rearrangement joins TRBV30 to TRBJ1-4; TRBD1 might be the D (6 bases). This CDR3 comprises 16 residues. The V gene's germline CDR1 is GTSNPN and CDR2 SVGIG (reference sequence). Trimming removed 0 bases from V and 7 bases from J, with 18 bases in between. DNA for the CDR3: TGTGCCTGGAGTGTTGTGGGGGGGGCATTGGGTGAAAAACTGTTTTTT. Its translation: CAWSVVGGALGEKLFF.

The chain uses TRBV12-2 and TRBJ2-1; whether TRBD2, the table's D call, matches the DNA was not checked. TRBV12-2 is shown as a pseudogene. The CDR3 sequence is 17 residues long. CDR3 bases: TGTGCAAGTCGCTTAGCCAAGCGGGAGGGCTCCTACAATGAGCAGTTCTTC. It encodes CASRLAKREGSYNEQFF.

As for this clone: Relative to the germline gene, one junction end is altered; a read error may explain this. The chain couples TRBV30 to TRBJ2-2; a weak D match, TRBD2 (5 bases). There are 12 residues in the CDR3. Germline loops: CDR1 GTSNPN, CDR2 SVGIG (reference sequence). Here the CDR3 DNA reads TGTGCCCGCCCTTGGGGTCACCGGGGAGCTGTTTTT. Translated, it gives CARPWGHRGAVF.

The rearrangement uses TRBV10-3 and TRBJ2-7; 10 nucleotides align to TRBD1. The germline CDR1 and CDR2 sequences are ENHRY and SYGVKD. The length of the CDR3 is 17 residues. The trim removed 3 bases at V and 4 bases at J, leaving 12 bases unmatched. CDR3 protein: CAISEALTGGVGYEQYF. In DNA form, the CDR3 reads TGTGCCATCAGTGAAGCCCTGACAGGGGGCGTTGGGTACGAGCAGTACTTC.

The chain carries TRBV7-3 and TRBJ2-5; weak D call: TRBD1 (6 bases). This CDR3 contains 13 residues. Trimming shortened V by 3 bases and J by 4 bases, and 9 bases separated the two germline ends. Looked up from germline, CDR1 is SGHTA and CDR2 is FQGTGA. In nucleotides, the CDR3 is TGTGCCAGCAGCTTGGGGGCTGGAGAGACCCAGTACTTC. It translates to CASSLGAGETQYF.